This T cell receptor beta chain was obtained from a study of blood T cell repertoires in COVID-19. The overall study: Italy, Spain and the United States were the sources of the convalescent and acute COVID-19 samples. T cells, B-cell-depleted T cells, or PBMCs supplied cDNA or gDNA.

V lost 0 bases and J lost 2, with 5 bases in between. CDR3 length equals 14 residues. Germline assignment: CDR1 LNHNV and CDR2 YYDKDF (reference sequence). Authors' methods: Nucleated cell counts were estimated from reference gene primer amplification. The assay was immunoSEQ multiplex PCR, and TCRdb's table has in-frame clones only and misses some. V and J calls and clone size come straight from that table; D and trimming were deduced from the DNA. Of 160,000 or so clones in the sample, roughly nine tenths were seen once. What was sequenced was peripheral blood. The origin of this receptor is a man between 60 and 75 years old with active or convalescent COVID-19. V usage is TRBV15 and J usage is TRBJ1-3; a weak D match, TRBD1 (5 bases). As DNA, the CDR3 is TGTGCCACCAGCAGAGAACAGGCTGGAAACACCATATATTTT. This sequence encodes CATSREQAGNTIYF.